A selection of T cell receptor beta chains follows, all from one sample in a study of CD8+ T cells in alopecia areata. This table comes from immunoSEQ multiplex PCR, and its TCRdb copy is limited to in-frame clones, with some not included. The repertoire has some 190,000 clones, 66% of them found once; the top ten carry around 1.3%. Source: CD4+ T cells sorted from blood, taken at approximately week 44, from a patient treated with tofacitinib. The receptors were gathered from a human donor with alopecia areata. The CDR3 runs from the conserved cysteine through the conserved F or W. A D gene is named only where the DNA matches it firmly. Only part of the rows carry a size: once, few, many, or a class if the clone is expanded.

CDR3 DNA: TGTGCCAGTACCCCTTTAACCGCAGCCTATCAGCCCCAGCATTTT; CDR3 protein: CASTPLTAAYQPQHF; J gene: TRBJ1-5; V gene: TRBV19; clone size: .; D gene: .
CDR3 DNA: TGTGCCAGCAGCTTAGAAACTTCCGGGACAAACACCTTC; CDR3 protein: CASSLETSGTNTF; J gene: TRBJ1-2; V gene: TRBV14; clone size: .; D gene: .
CDR3 DNA: TGTGCCAGCACCAAAAGCGGGGGGGCCAAAGAGACCCAGTACTTC; CDR3 protein: CASTKSGGAKETQYF; J gene: TRBJ2-5; V gene: TRBV9; clone size: .; D gene: TRBD2
CDR3 DNA: TGCAGCGTTGAAAGGGGGACTGGCACTGAAGCTTTCTTT; CDR3 protein: CSVERGTGTEAFF; J gene: TRBJ1-1; V gene: TRBV29-1; clone size: few; D gene: .
CDR3 DNA: TGTGCCAGCAAAGGCGGGGGAAACACCGGGGAGCTGTTTTTT; CDR3 protein: CASKGGGNTGELFF; J gene: TRBJ2-2; V gene: TRBV27; clone size: .; D gene: TRBD2
CDR3 DNA: TGTGCCAGCAGTAGGGGGATGGGGCAGCCCCAGCATTTT; CDR3 protein: CASSRGMGQPQHF; J gene: TRBJ1-5; V gene: TRBV6-1; clone size: .; D gene: .
CDR3 DNA: TGCGCCAGCAGGCCACCTCACAGGGTTAACTATGGCTACACCTTC; CDR3 protein: CASRPPHRVNYGYTF; J gene: TRBJ1-2; V gene: TRBV23-1; clone size: .; D gene: .
CDR3 DNA: TGTGCCAGCAGTGAAGACAGCGACAATGAGCAGTTCTTC; CDR3 protein: CASSEDSDNEQFF; J gene: TRBJ2-1; V gene: TRBV2; clone size: .; D gene: .
CDR3 DNA: TGTGCCAGCAGTTTCCGCGGCTCCTACAATGAGCAGTTCTTC; CDR3 protein: CASSFRGSYNEQFF; J gene: TRBJ2-1; V gene: TRBV27; clone size: .; D gene: .
CDR3 DNA: TGTGCCAGCAGCTTAAGAAGGGCAGACGAGCAGTACTTC; CDR3 protein: CASSLRRADEQYF; J gene: TRBJ2-7; V gene: TRBV7-2; clone size: .; D gene: .
CDR3 DNA: TGTGCCAGCAGTACCGGGACTAGGAGCACAGATACGCAGTATTTT; CDR3 protein: CASSTGTRSTDTQYF; J gene: TRBJ2-3; V gene: TRBV7-2; clone size: .; D gene: TRBD2
CDR3 DNA: TGTGCCAGCAGTTTATACGGACAGGGGAAGGGGGAGCAGTACTTC; CDR3 protein: CASSLYGQGKGEQYF; J gene: TRBJ2-7; V gene: TRBV27; clone size: .; D gene: TRBD1
CDR3 DNA: TGTGCCAGCAGCCGAAGGCAGAACACTGAAGCTTTCTTT; CDR3 protein: CASSRRQNTEAFF; J gene: TRBJ1-1; V gene: TRBV14; clone size: .; D gene: .
CDR3 DNA: TGCGCCAGCAGTTACGACAGGGGCCCCTACGAGCAGTACTTC; CDR3 protein: CASSYDRGPYEQYF; J gene: TRBJ2-7; V gene: TRBV6-6; clone size: .; D gene: TRBD1
CDR3 DNA: TGTGCCAGCACCAATTGGGGGGGCAGAGAGACCCAGTACTTC; CDR3 protein: CASTNWGGRETQYF; J gene: TRBJ2-5; V gene: TRBV7-2; clone size: .; D gene: .
CDR3 DNA: TGTGCCAGCAGCGGAACGACAGGGAACTATGGCTACACCTTC; CDR3 protein: CASSGTTGNYGYTF; J gene: TRBJ1-2; V gene: TRBV5-6; clone size: few; D gene: TRBD1